This T cell receptor beta chain was recorded in a study of technical replicates of blood from four donors. This CDR3 region has 17 residues. Germline V gene data show CDR1 as MDHEN and CDR2 as SYDVKM. V lost 4 bases and J lost 2; bases outside the gene matches: 6. Sequencing used immunoSEQ multiplex PCR; TCRdb keeps in-frame clones, though not all of them. The sample lists tens of thousands of clones, approximately 95% occurring once. The chain has TRBV28 and TRBJ1-5; the match to TRBD1 covers 12 bases. The sequencing input was T cells isolated from PBMCs. This TCR was recovered from a human donor in good health. CDR3 bases: TGTGCCAGCAGTTCTGGGACAGGGGGCCTAGGCAATCAGCCCCAGCATTTT. It yields the protein CASSSGTGGLGNQPQHF.